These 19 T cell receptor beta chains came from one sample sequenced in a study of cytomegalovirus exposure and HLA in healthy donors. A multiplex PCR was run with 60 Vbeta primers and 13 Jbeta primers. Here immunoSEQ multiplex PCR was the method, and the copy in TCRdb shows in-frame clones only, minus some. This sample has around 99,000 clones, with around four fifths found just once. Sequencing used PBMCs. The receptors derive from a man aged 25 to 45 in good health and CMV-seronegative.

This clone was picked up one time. Here the CDR3 reads CASSLDRSFSGNTIYF. The DNA of the CDR3 is TGTGCCAGCAGCTTGGACAGGTCCTTCTCTGGAAACACCATATATTTT. The J gene is TRBJ1-3, the V gene TRBV5-5; D is possibly TRBD1 (5 bases). Germline V lookup: CDR1 SGHKS, CDR2 YYEKEE (reference sequence). Trimming pared 0 bases from V and 0 bases from J, leaving 10 bases between. CDR3 size: 16 residues.

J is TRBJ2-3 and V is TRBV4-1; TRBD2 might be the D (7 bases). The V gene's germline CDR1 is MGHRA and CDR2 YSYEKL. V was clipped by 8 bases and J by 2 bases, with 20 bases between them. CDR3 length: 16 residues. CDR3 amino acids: CASASGGGSPTDTQYF. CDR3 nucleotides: TGCGCCAGCGCTAGCGGTGGGGGCAGCCCCACAGATACGCAGTATTTT.

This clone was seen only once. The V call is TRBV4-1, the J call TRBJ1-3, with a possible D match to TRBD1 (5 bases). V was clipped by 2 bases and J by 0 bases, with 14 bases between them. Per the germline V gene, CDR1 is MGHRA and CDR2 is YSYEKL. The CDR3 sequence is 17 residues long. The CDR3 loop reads CASSQSLGHLSGNTIYF. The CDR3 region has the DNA TGCGCCAGCAGCCAATCCTTGGGGCACCTCTCTGGAAACACCATATATTTT.

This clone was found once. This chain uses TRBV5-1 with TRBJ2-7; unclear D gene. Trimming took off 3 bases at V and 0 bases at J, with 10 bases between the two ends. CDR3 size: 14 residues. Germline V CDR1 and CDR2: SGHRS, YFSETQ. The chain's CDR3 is CASSSESGSYEQYF. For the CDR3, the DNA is TGCGCCAGCAGCTCCGAGTCCGGCTCCTACGAGCAGTACTTC.

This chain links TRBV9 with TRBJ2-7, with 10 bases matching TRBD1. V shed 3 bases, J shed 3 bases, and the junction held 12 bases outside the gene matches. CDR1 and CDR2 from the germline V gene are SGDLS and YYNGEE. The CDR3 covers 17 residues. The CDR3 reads CASSEGGQGLVDYEQYF. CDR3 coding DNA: TGTGCCAGCAGCGAGGGGGGACAGGGGTTGGTGGACTACGAGCAGTACTTC.

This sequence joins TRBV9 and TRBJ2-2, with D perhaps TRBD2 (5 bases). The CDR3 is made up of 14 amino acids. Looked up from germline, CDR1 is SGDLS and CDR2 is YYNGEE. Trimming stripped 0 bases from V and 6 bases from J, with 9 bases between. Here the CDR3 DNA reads TGTGCCAGCAGCGTAGTTCGCGGGTCCGGGGAGCTGTTTTTT. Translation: CASSVVRGSGELFF.

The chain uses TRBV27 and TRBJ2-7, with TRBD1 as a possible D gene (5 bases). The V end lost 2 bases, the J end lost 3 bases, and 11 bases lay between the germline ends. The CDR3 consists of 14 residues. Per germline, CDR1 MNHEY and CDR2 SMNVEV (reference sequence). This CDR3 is CASSLRADSYEQYF. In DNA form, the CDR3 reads TGTGCCAGCAGTTTAAGGGCCGACAGCTACGAGCAGTACTTC.

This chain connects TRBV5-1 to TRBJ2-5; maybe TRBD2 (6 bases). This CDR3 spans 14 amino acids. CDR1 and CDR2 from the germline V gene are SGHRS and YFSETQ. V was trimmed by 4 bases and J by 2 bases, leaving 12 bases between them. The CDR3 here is CASSTRTTQETQYF. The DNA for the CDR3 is TGCGCCAGCAGCACTCGGACTACGCAAGAGACCCAGTACTTC.

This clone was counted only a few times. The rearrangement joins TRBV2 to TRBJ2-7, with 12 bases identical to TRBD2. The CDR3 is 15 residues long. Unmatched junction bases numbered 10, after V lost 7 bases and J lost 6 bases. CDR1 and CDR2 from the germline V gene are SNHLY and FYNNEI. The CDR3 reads CASTQTSGGHSEQYF. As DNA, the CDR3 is TGTGCCAGCACCCAGACTAGCGGGGGCCACTCCGAGCAGTACTTC.

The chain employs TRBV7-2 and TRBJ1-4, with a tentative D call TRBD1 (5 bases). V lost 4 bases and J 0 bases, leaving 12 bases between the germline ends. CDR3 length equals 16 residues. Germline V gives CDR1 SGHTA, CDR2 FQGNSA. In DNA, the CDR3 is TGTGCCAGCAGCTCACAGGTCATCGCAACTAATGAAAAACTGTTTTTT. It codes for CASSSQVIATNEKLFF.

CDR3 in amino acids: CASSYRGGGGGNQPQHF. The DNA for the CDR3 is TGTGCCAGCAGTTATAGGGGCGGGGGAGGCGGCAATCAGCCCCAGCATTTT. The chain couples TRBV28 to TRBJ1-5; TRBD1 is a possible D gene (5 bases). CDR3 length: 17 amino acids. CDR1 and CDR2 (germline): MDHEN, SYDVKM. Trimming shortened V by 4 bases and J by 2 bases, and 18 bases separated the two germline ends.

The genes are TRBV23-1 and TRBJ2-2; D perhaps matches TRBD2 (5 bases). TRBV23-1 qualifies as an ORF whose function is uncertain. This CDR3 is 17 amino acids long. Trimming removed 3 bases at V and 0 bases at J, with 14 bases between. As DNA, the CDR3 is TGCGCCAGCAGTCAGGAGGTTGGACCGACGAACACCGGGGAGCTGTTTTTT. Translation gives CASSQEVGPTNTGELFF.

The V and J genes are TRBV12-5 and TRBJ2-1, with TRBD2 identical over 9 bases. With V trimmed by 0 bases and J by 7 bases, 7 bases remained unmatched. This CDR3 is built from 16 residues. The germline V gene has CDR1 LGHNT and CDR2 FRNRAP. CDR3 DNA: TGTGCTAGTGGTTTGGTAGGGCTAGCGGGGCTAAATGAGCAGTTCTTC. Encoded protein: CASGLVGLAGLNEQFF.

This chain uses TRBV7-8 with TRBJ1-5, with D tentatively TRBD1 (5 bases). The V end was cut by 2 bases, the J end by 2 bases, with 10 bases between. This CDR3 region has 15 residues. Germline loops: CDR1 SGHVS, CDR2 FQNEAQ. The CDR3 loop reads CASSLQSTGNQPQHF. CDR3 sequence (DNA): TGTGCCAGCAGCTTACAATCGACAGGCAATCAGCCCCAGCATTTT.

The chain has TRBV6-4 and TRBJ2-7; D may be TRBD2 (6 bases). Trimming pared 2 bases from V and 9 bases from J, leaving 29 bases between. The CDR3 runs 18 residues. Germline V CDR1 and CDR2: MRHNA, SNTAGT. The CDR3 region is CASSDGIRNGGTPRGQYF. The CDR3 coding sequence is TGTGCCAGCAGTGACGGGATACGGAATGGCGGGACGCCTAGGGGGCAGTACTTC.

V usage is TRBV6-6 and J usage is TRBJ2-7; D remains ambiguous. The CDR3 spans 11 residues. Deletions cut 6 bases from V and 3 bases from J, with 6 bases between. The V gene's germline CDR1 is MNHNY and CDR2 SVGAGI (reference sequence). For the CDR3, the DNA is TGTGCCAGCAGCCCCAACTACGAGCAGTACTTC. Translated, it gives CASSPNYEQYF.

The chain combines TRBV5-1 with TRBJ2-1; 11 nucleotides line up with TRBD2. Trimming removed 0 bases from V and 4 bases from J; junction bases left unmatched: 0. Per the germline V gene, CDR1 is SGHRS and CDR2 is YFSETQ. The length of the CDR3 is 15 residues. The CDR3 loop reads CASSLGTSGYNEQFF. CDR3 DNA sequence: TGCGCCAGCAGCTTGGGGACTAGCGGGTACAATGAGCAGTTCTTC.

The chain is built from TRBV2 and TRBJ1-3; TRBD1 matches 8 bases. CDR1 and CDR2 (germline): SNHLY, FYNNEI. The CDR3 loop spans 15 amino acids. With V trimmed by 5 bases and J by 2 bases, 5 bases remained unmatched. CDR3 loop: CASSRDRGTGNTIYF. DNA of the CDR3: TGTGCCAGCAGTCGAGACAGGGGTACTGGAAACACCATATATTTT.

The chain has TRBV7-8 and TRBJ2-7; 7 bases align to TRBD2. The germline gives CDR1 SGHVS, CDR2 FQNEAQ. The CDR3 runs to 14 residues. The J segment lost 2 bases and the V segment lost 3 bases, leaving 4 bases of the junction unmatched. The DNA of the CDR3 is TGTGCCAGCAGCTTGACTAGCTTGCCCTACGAGCAGTACTTC. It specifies CASSLTSLPYEQYF.